This entry features one T cell receptor (beta chain) sequence. Its antigen remains unknown. TCRdb keeps only in-frame clones here, not all; method: immunoSEQ multiplex PCR. The repertoire holds around 550,000 clones, with about 96% as singletons. The sample originates from a study of shared clonotypes between healthy human individuals. V dropped 1 base and J dropped 1 base, with 5 bases sitting between them. CDR1 is SGHRS and CDR2 is YFSETQ in the germline V gene. The CDR3 covers 13 residues. Findings and caveats of the study: Non-shared clonotypes had lower generation probabilities than clonotypes shared by all four sorted-subset donors. Roughly 5% of naive CD4 clonotypes were common to several donors.

This chain connects TRBV5-1 to TRBJ2-5; D is undetermined. This TCR was recovered from a woman aged 25 to 39 in good health. The sequencing sample was made of naive CD4+ T cells sorted from blood. As for subset: CD45RA+ positively selected. The CDR3 loop is CASSLPSQETQYF. In nucleotides, the CDR3 is TGCGCCAGCAGCTTGCCAAGCCAAGAGACCCAGTACTTC.